This record looks at one TCR beta chain sequence and its context. Its antigen is undetermined. Per the germline V gene, CDR1 is SGHTA and CDR2 is FQGTGA. Unmatched junction bases numbered 7, after V lost 5 bases and J lost 4 bases. There are 15 residues in the CDR3. This sample stems from a study of pediatric ulcerative colitis. General study results and limits: Acute severe colitis showed lower rectal diversity from clonal expansions. Compared with controls, ulcerative colitis showed greater blood-rectum clone sharing. Two patients had blood samples with substantially reduced template counts.

During colonoscopy, one to two rectal pinch biopsies were collected. The table came from immunoSEQ multiplex PCR; TCRdb's copy has only in-frame clones and leaves some out. The sample lists 15,000 to 20,000 clones, less than 80% occurring once. The chain uses TRBV7-3 and TRBJ2-5; 10 bases are shared with TRBD1. The material sequenced was gut tissue. This TCR derives from a girl aged 5-17 years with moderate ulcerative colitis. DNA for the CDR3: TGTGCCAGCAGCGACAGGGGGCTAGGCTCAGAGACCCAGTACTTC. It yields the protein CASSDRGLGSETQYF.